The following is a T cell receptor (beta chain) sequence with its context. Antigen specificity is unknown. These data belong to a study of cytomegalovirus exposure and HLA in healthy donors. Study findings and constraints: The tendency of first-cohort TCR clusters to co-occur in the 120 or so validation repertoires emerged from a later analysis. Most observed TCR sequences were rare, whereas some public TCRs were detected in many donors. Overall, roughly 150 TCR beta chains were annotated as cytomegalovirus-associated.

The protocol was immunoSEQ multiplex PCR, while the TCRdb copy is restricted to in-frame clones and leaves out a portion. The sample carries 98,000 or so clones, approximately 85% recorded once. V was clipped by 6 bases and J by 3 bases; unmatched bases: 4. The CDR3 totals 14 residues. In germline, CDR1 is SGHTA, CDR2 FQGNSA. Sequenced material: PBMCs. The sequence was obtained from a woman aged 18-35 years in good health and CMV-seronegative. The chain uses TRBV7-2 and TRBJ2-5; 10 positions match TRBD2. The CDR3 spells CASSWTSGKETQYF. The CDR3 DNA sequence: TGTGCCAGCAGTTGGACTAGCGGTAAAGAGACCCAGTACTTC.